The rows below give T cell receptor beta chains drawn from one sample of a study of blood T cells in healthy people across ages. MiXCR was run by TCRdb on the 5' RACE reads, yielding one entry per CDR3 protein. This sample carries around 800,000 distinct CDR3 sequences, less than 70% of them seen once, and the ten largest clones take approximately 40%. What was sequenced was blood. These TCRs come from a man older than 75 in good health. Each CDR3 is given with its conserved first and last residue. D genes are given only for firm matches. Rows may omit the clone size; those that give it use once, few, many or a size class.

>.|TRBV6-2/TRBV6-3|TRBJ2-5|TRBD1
CASSFKIGDRAQETQYF
TGTGCCAGCAGTTTTAAGATAGGGGACAGGGCCCAAGAGACCCAGTACTTC
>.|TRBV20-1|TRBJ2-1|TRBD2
CSASASGPYNEQFF
TGCAGTGCTAGCGCTAGCGGTCCTTACAATGAGCAGTTCTTC
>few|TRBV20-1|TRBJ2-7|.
CSANWKRGAPYEQYF
TGCAGTGCTAACTGGAAACGGGGGGCCCCCTACGAGCAGTACTTC
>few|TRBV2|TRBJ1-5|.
CASSGGVVGQPQHF
TGTGCCAGCAGTGGGGGGGTGGTTGGTCAGCCCCAGCATTTT
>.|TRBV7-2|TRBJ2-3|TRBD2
CASSLIGSGSPDTQYF
TGTGCCAGCAGCTTAATTGGGAGCGGGAGTCCAGATACGCAGTATTTT
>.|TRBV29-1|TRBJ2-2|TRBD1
CSVGQGKTGELFF
TGCAGCGTGGGACAGGGAAAGACCGGGGAGCTGTTTTTT
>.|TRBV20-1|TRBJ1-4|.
CSASNWGRGETAGEKLFF
TGCAGTGCTAGTAATTGGGGCCGGGGGGAAACTGCAGGAGAAAAACTGTTTTTT
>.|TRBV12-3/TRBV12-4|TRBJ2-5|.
CASSRSREFRNEQYF
TGTGCCAGCAGCCGAAGCCGGGAGTTTCGCAATGAGCAGTACTTC
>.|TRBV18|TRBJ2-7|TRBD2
CASSLTGANGLAGVVSYEQYF
TGTGCCAGCTCGCTGACAGGGGCCAATGGACTAGCGGGAGTGGTTTCCTACGAGCAGTACTTC
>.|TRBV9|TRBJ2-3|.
CASSAVLGSTDTQYF
TGTGCCAGCAGCGCCGTCCTGGGCAGCACAGATACGCAGTATTTT
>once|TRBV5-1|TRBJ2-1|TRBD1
CASSLAGDSSLNEQFF
TGCGCCAGCAGCTTGGCCGGGGACAGTAGTTTGAATGAGCAGTTCTTC
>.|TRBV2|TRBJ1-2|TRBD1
CASTPDQGALSGYTF
TGTGCCAGCACCCCAGATCAGGGGGCATTGAGTGGCTACACCTTC
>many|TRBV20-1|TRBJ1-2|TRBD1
CSAGTAYYGYTF
TGCAGTGCTGGGACAGCGTACTATGGCTACACCTTC
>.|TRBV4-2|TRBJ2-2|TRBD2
CASSQDLNRAGGRGTGELFF
TGTGCCAGCAGCCAAGATCTTAACCGAGCGGGAGGGCGCGGCACCGGGGAGCTGTTTTTT
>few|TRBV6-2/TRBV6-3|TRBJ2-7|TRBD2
CASWSREGNPNEQYF
TGTGCCAGCTGGTCGCGGGAGGGCAATCCCAACGAGCAGTACTTC
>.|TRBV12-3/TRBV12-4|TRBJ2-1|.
CASSFASSYNEQFF
TGTGCCAGCAGTTTCGCGAGCTCCTACAATGAGCAGTTCTTC
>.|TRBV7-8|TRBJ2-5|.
CASSAPPGIQETQYF
TGTGCCAGCAGCGCACCCCCAGGGATACAAGAGACCCAGTACTTC
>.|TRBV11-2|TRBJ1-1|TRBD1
CASSLEGTGLNTEAFF
TGTGCCAGCAGCTTAGAAGGGACAGGCCTGAACACTGAAGCTTTCTTT
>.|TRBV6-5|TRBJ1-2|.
CASSYSLLGSNYGYTF
TGTGCCAGCAGTTACTCGTTATTGGGTTCGAACTATGGCTACACCTTC
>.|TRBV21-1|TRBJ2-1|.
CASSGQALQETQFF
TGTGCCAGCAGCGGACAGGCTCTACAAGAGACCCAGTTCTTC
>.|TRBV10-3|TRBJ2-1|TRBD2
CAISDTAGGGNEQFF
TGTGCCATCAGTGATACGGCGGGAGGTGGCAATGAGCAGTTCTTC
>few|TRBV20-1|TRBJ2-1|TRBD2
CSARTGTSVIEQFF
TGCAGTGCTCGCACCGGGACTAGCGTAATTGAGCAGTTCTTC
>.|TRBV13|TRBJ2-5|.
CAGSLEGGTRYF
TGTGCCGGCAGCTTAGAGGGCGGGACGCGGTACTTC
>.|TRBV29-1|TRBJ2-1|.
CSGLTARSSYNEQFF
TGCAGCGGTCTGACAGCTCGGAGCTCCTACAATGAGCAGTTCTTC
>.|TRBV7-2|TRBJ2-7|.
CASAQGLDLYEQYF
TGTGCCAGCGCCCAGGGACTGGACCTTTACGAGCAGTACTTC
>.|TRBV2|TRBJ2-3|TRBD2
CASSGGLAGVADTQYF
TGTGCCAGCAGCGGTGGACTAGCGGGAGTGGCAGATACGCAGTATTTT
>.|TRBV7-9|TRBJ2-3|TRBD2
CASSLRGGRPDTQYF
TGTGCCAGCAGCTTAAGGGGCGGGAGACCAGATACGCAGTATTTT
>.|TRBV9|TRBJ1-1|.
CASSVQGSAEAFF
TGTGCCAGCAGCGTCCAGGGTTCGGCTGAAGCTTTCTTT
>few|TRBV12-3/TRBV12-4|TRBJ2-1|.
CASSWDNEQFF
TGTGCCAGCAGTTGGGACAATGAGCAGTTCTTC
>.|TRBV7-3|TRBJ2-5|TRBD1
CASSLTLRTGAFRETQYF
TGTGCCAGCAGCTTAACGCTAAGGACAGGGGCGTTTAGGGAGACCCAGTACTTC
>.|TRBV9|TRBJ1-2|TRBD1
CASSLNTGVGYGYTF
TGTGCCAGCAGCTTAAACACAGGGGTTGGCTATGGCTACACCTTC
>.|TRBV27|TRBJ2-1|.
CASSLLRVGVDNEQFF
TGTGCCAGCAGTTTGTTGCGAGTGGGAGTCGACAATGAGCAGTTCTTC
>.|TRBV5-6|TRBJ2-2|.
CASSFQGWTGELFF
TGTGCCAGCAGCTTCCAGGGATGGACCGGGGAGCTGTTTTTT
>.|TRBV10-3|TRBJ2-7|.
CAISESRWGFRDNEQYF
TGTGCCATCAGTGAGTCGAGATGGGGGTTTAGGGACAATGAGCAGTACTTC
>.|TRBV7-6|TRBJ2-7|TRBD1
CASSLAGDRASYEQYF
TGTGCCAGCAGCTTAGCGGGGGACAGGGCCTCATACGAGCAGTACTTC
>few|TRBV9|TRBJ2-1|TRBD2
CASSVGLADSYNEQFF
TGTGCCAGCAGCGTAGGACTAGCGGACTCCTACAATGAGCAGTTCTTC
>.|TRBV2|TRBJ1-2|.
CASGDGIYGYTF
TGTGCCAGCGGGGACGGGATCTATGGCTACACCTTC
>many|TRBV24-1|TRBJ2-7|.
CATSDPDLAYEQYF
TGTGCCACCAGTGACCCGGACTTAGCCTACGAGCAGTACTTC
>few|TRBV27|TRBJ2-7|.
CASSSPQGRPYEQYF
TGTGCCAGCAGTTCCCCACAGGGGAGGCCCTACGAGCAGTACTTC
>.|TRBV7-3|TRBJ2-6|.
CAGSLTVGRSGANVLTF
TGTGCCGGCAGCTTAACCGTGGGCCGGTCTGGGGCCAACGTCCTGACTTTC
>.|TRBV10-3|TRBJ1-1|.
CAISELNRAGTEAFF
TGTGCCATCAGTGAGTTGAACAGGGCGGGAACTGAAGCTTTCTTT
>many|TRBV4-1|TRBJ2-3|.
CASSQGWGAEPNRDAYF
TGCGCCAGCAGCCAAGGGTGGGGAGCGGAGCCCAACAGAGACGCGTATTTT
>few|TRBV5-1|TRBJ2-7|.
CASSLITVTGASGEQYF
TGCGCCAGCAGCTTGATCACGGTTACGGGAGCCTCGGGCGAGCAGTACTTC
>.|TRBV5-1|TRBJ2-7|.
CASSLGLNGLANSYEQYF
TGCGCCAGCAGCTTGGGTTTAAACGGCCTAGCGAATTCCTACGAGCAGTACTTC
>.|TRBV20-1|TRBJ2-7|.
CSAYLPPAAYEQYF
TGCAGTGCTTACCTCCCCCCAGCGGCCTACGAGCAGTACTTC